This T cell receptor (beta chain) stems from a study of OX40 agonist ivuxolimab in advanced cancers. The wider study: Patients received the agonistic anti-OX40 (CD134) antibody ivuxolimab. The study gave patients intravenous ivuxolimab at 0.01 to 10 mg/kg every 2 weeks. Under the entry rules, prior anti-PD-1, anti-PD-L1 or anti-CTLA-4 therapy was allowed, and approximately 36% had some. Study outcomes and limitations: Antigens targeted by the expanded peripheral T cells were not determined.

TCRdb's table, derived via immunoSEQ multiplex PCR, lists solely in-frame clones and lacks some. This table holds 77,000 or so clones, 85% to 95% found once. Trimming removed 3 bases from V and 8 bases from J, with 14 bases in between. This CDR3 contains 14 residues. Per the germline V gene, CDR1 is LGHNT and CDR2 is FRNRAP. Concerning this clone itself: Its antigen is not identified.

V gene TRBV12-5 combines with J gene TRBJ2-1; TRBD2 might be the D (5 bases). The clonotype was recovered from an adult with an advanced solid tumor such as melanoma, head and neck, liver or kidney cancer. Sequencing used CD4+ or CD8+ T cells sorted from blood, obtained in a trial of the OX40 agonist ivuxolimab. CDR3 amino acids: CASGFGSGYDEQFF. The CDR3 DNA sequence: TGTGCTAGTGGTTTTGGCTCGGGGTACGATGAGCAGTTCTTC.